These T cell receptor beta chains were read from a single sample in a study of response to subunit inactivated influenza vaccine. TCRdb used MiXCR to reprocess the RT-PCR reads, holding one entry per CDR3 protein. The table has around 190,000 distinct CDR3 sequences, approximately 14% seen once. This specimen consisted of CD8+ T cells sorted from PBMCs, obtained roughly 5 days after vaccination. The receptor source for this set is a man aged 50-59 years who received an inactivated influenza vaccine. CDR3s include the opening cysteine and the closing phenylalanine or tryptophan. A D gene is named only where the DNA matches it firmly. The size entry is marked missing in some rows and otherwise reads once, few, many or a size class.

D gene: TRBD1; V gene: TRBV12-3/TRBV12-4; clone size: -; J gene: TRBJ1-1; CDR3 protein: CASSLQGGKTEAFF; CDR3 DNA: TGTGCCAGCAGTTTGCAGGGGGGGAAGACTGAAGCTTTCTTT
D gene: TRBD2; V gene: TRBV7-9; clone size: few; J gene: TRBJ2-5; CDR3 protein: CASSLGPSGGKETQYF; CDR3 DNA: TGTGCCAGCAGCTTGGGTCCTAGCGGGGGAAAAGAGACCCAGTACTTC
D gene: -; V gene: TRBV25-1; clone size: -; J gene: TRBJ2-1; CDR3 protein: CASSEYAGSSYNEQFF; CDR3 DNA: TGTGCCAGCAGTGAATACGCAGGGAGCTCCTACAATGAGCAGTTCTTC
D gene: -; V gene: TRBV12-3/TRBV12-4; clone size: -; J gene: TRBJ2-1; CDR3 protein: CASTMNLRINEQFF; CDR3 DNA: TGTGCCAGCACCATGAATCTCAGAATCAATGAGCAGTTCTTC
D gene: -; V gene: TRBV20-1; clone size: -; J gene: TRBJ1-1; CDR3 protein: CSGEGQLDFEAFF; CDR3 DNA: TGCAGTGGGGAAGGACAGCTCGATTTTGAAGCTTTCTTT
D gene: -; V gene: TRBV2; clone size: -; J gene: TRBJ1-2; CDR3 protein: CASSTGLPGYYGYTF; CDR3 DNA: TGTGCCAGCAGCACAGGTCTACCCGGTTATTATGGCTACACCTTC
D gene: TRBD2; V gene: TRBV4-1; clone size: -; J gene: TRBJ2-1; CDR3 protein: CASSLSGLAGPSSSYNEQFF; CDR3 DNA: TGCGCCAGCAGCCTTTCCGGGCTAGCGGGACCTAGTAGCTCCTACAATGAGCAGTTCTTC
D gene: TRBD1; V gene: TRBV5-6; clone size: -; J gene: TRBJ2-1; CDR3 protein: CASSFIRDRVNEQFF; CDR3 DNA: TGTGCCAGCAGCTTTATTCGGGACAGGGTCAATGAGCAGTTCTTC
D gene: -; V gene: TRBV12-3/TRBV12-4; clone size: -; J gene: TRBJ1-1; CDR3 protein: CASSLGWGAHGTFF; CDR3 DNA: TGTGCCAGCAGTTTGGGCTGGGGGGCCCACGGAACTTTCTTT
D gene: TRBD2; V gene: TRBV10-3; clone size: few; J gene: TRBJ2-1; CDR3 protein: CAISEFRGGSGYYNEQFF; CDR3 DNA: TGTGCCATCAGTGAGTTTCGGGGGGGGAGCGGGTACTACAATGAGCAGTTCTTC
D gene: TRBD1; V gene: TRBV28; clone size: few; J gene: TRBJ1-1; CDR3 protein: CASSPDRVNTEAFF; CDR3 DNA: TGTGCCAGCAGCCCGGACAGGGTGAACACTGAAGCTTTCTTT
D gene: -; V gene: TRBV11-1; clone size: -; J gene: TRBJ2-7; CDR3 protein: CASSPITHLSSTPHEQYF; CDR3 DNA: TGTGCCAGCAGCCCCATCACCCACCTGTCAAGCACCCCTCACGAGCAGTACTTC
D gene: -; V gene: TRBV14; clone size: -; J gene: TRBJ1-2; CDR3 protein: CASSHRTTYGYTF; CDR3 DNA: TGTGCCAGCAGCCATCGGACAACCTATGGCTACACCTTC
D gene: TRBD2; V gene: TRBV7-8; clone size: few; J gene: TRBJ2-2; CDR3 protein: CASSLQTSGTGELFF; CDR3 DNA: TGTGCCAGCAGCCTACAGACTAGCGGCACCGGGGAGCTGTTTTTT
D gene: -; V gene: TRBV14; clone size: few; J gene: TRBJ1-1; CDR3 protein: CASSQEAPDLAFF; CDR3 DNA: TGTGCCAGCAGCCAAGAAGCCCCGGACCTGGCTTTCTTT
D gene: TRBD2; V gene: TRBV20-1; clone size: -; J gene: TRBJ2-1; CDR3 protein: CSARDPLATQPRVQFF; CDR3 DNA: TGCAGTGCTAGAGACCCACTAGCGACTCAACCGCGGGTGCAGTTCTTC
D gene: TRBD2; V gene: TRBV27; clone size: -; J gene: TRBJ2-1; CDR3 protein: CASSSLPRGSGSHYNEQFF; CDR3 DNA: TGTGCCAGCAGTTCCCTACCCCGAGGTAGCGGGAGCCATTACAATGAGCAGTTCTTC
D gene: TRBD2; V gene: TRBV6-1; clone size: -; J gene: TRBJ2-1; CDR3 protein: CASSAGTSGGPIFNEQFF; CDR3 DNA: TGTGCCAGCTCCGCTGGGACTAGCGGGGGGCCCATTTTCAATGAGCAGTTCTTC
D gene: -; V gene: TRBV6-1; clone size: -; J gene: TRBJ2-7; CDR3 protein: CASSEMGSGSYEQYF; CDR3 DNA: TGTGCCAGCAGTGAAATGGGTAGCGGTTCCTACGAGCAGTACTTC
D gene: -; V gene: TRBV9; clone size: few; J gene: TRBJ1-2; CDR3 protein: CASSADLHGYTF; CDR3 DNA: TGTGCCAGCAGCGCCGATCTCCATGGCTACACCTTC
D gene: -; V gene: TRBV29-1; clone size: few; J gene: TRBJ2-2; CDR3 protein: CSVEEIGATTGELFF; CDR3 DNA: TGCAGCGTTGAGGAAATAGGGGCAACAACCGGGGAGCTGTTTTTT
D gene: -; V gene: TRBV11-2; clone size: few; J gene: TRBJ1-1; CDR3 protein: CASSQAPGITEAFF; CDR3 DNA: TGTGCCAGCAGCCAAGCCCCGGGGATCACTGAAGCTTTCTTT
D gene: -; V gene: TRBV29-1; clone size: -; J gene: TRBJ2-1; CDR3 protein: CSVEPTVNSYNEQFF; CDR3 DNA: TGCAGCGTTGAACCCACAGTTAACTCCTACAATGAGCAGTTCTTC
D gene: TRBD1; V gene: TRBV6-2/TRBV6-3; clone size: many; J gene: TRBJ2-1; CDR3 protein: CASSPLTGVGYNEQFF; CDR3 DNA: TGTGCCAGCAGTCCCCTGACAGGGGTAGGCTACAATGAGCAGTTCTTC
D gene: TRBD2; V gene: TRBV7-6; clone size: many; J gene: TRBJ2-2; CDR3 protein: CASSFSGGYTGELFF; CDR3 DNA: TGTGCCAGCAGCTTTAGCGGGGGGTACACCGGGGAGCTGTTTTTT
D gene: -; V gene: TRBV4-1; clone size: few; J gene: TRBJ2-5; CDR3 protein: CASSPGGGPGTAFKNGETQYF; CDR3 DNA: TGCGCCAGCAGCCCCGGGGGCGGGCCGGGTACGGCTTTTAAGAACGGGGAGACCCAGTACTTC
D gene: TRBD2; V gene: TRBV12-3/TRBV12-4; clone size: many; J gene: TRBJ2-5; CDR3 protein: CASSLTSGSQETQYF; CDR3 DNA: TGTGCCAGCAGTTTGACTAGCGGGAGCCAAGAGACCCAGTACTTC
D gene: TRBD2; V gene: TRBV28; clone size: few; J gene: TRBJ2-1; CDR3 protein: CASSPSGIKYNEQFF; CDR3 DNA: TGTGCCAGCAGTCCCAGCGGGATTAAATACAATGAGCAGTTCTTC
D gene: -; V gene: TRBV15; clone size: -; J gene: TRBJ1-5; CDR3 protein: CATSGGRGSNQPQHF; CDR3 DNA: TGTGCCACCAGCGGGGGAAGGGGGAGCAATCAGCCCCAGCATTTT
D gene: -; V gene: TRBV7-9; clone size: -; J gene: TRBJ2-1; CDR3 protein: CASSLSDKSYNEQFF; CDR3 DNA: TGTGCCAGCAGCTTAAGTGATAAGTCCTACAATGAGCAGTTCTTC
D gene: TRBD2; V gene: TRBV25-1; clone size: few; J gene: TRBJ2-2; CDR3 protein: CASSELTSGSTGELFF; CDR3 DNA: TGTGCCAGCAGTGAATTAACTAGCGGGAGCACCGGGGAGCTGTTTTTT
D gene: -; V gene: TRBV10-2; clone size: -; J gene: TRBJ2-3; CDR3 protein: CASSGRGLTGTDTQYF; CDR3 DNA: TGCGCCAGCAGTGGTCGGGGACTTACAGGCACAGATACGCAGTATTTT